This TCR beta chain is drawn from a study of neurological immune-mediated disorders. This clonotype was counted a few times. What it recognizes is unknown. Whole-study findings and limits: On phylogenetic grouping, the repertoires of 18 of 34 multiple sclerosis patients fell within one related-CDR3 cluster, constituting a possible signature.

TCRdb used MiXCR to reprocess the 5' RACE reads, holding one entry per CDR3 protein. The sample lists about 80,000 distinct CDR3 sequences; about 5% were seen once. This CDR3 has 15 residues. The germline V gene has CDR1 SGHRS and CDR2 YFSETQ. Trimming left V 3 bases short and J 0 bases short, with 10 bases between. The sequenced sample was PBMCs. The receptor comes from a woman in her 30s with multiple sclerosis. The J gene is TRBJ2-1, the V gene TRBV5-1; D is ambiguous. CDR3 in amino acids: CASSSGSSSYNEQFF. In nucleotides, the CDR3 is TGCGCCAGCAGCTCCGGATCGAGCTCCTACAATGAGCAGTTCTTC. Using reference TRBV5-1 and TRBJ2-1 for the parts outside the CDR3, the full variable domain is KAGVTQTPRYLIKTRGQQVTLSCSPISGHRSVSWYQQTPGQGLQFLFEYFSETQRNKGNFPGRFSGRQFSNSRSEMNVSTLELGDSALYLCASSSGSSSYNEQFFGPGTRLTVL.